This TCR beta chain was captured by sequencing in a study of blood T cell repertoires in COVID-19. Study summary: The cDNA or gDNA used as material had been derived from T cells, B-cell-depleted T cells, or PBMCs.

V trimming: 2 bases; J trimming: 3 bases; junction bases outside the gene matches: 6. Germline V gives CDR1 SGDLS, CDR2 YYNGEE. This CDR3 is built from 16 residues. Method: immunoSEQ multiplex PCR; TCRdb's copy keeps in-frame clones and lacks some. The sample includes 150,000 to 200,000 clones, 88% of them seen just once. Sequencing was carried out using peripheral blood. The sequence was obtained from a human donor in a cohort sampled during active COVID-19. The rearrangement uses TRBV9 and TRBJ1-2, with 11 bases matching TRBD1. CDR3 residues: CASSVAPGQGDYGYTF. The CDR3 nucleotides are TGTGCCAGCAGCGTGGCACCGGGACAGGGGGACTATGGCTACACCTTC.